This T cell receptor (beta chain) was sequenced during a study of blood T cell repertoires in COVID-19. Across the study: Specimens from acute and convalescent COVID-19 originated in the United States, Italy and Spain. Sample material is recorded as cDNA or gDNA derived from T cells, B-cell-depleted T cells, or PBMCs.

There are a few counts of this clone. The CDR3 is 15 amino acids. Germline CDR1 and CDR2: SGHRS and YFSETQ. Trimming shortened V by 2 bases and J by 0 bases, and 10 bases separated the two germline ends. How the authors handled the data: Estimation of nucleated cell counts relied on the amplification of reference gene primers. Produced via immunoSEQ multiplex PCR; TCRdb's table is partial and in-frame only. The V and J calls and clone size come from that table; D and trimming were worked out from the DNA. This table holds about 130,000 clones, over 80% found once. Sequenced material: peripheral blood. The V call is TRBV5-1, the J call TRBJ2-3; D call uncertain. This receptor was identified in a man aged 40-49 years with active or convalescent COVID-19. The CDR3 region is CASSFTHSSTDTQYF. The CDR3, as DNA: TGCGCCAGCAGCTTCACTCACTCTAGCACAGATACGCAGTATTTT.